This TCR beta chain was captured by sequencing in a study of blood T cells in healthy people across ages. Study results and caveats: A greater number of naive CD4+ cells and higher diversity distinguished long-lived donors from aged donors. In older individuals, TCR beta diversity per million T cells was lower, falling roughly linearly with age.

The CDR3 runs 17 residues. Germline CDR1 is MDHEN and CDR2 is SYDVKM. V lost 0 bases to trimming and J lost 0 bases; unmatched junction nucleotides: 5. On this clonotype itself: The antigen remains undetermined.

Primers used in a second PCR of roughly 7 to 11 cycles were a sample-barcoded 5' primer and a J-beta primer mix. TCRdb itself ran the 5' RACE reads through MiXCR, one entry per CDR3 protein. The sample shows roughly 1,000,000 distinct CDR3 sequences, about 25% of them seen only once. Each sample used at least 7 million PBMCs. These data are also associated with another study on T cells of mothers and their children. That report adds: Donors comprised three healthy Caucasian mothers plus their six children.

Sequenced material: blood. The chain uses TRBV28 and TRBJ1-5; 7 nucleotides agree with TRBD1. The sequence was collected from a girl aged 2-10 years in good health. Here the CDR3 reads CASSLWAGGVSNQPQHF. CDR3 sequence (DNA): TGTGCCAGCAGTTTATGGGCAGGGGGAGTTAGCAATCAGCCCCAGCATTTT.